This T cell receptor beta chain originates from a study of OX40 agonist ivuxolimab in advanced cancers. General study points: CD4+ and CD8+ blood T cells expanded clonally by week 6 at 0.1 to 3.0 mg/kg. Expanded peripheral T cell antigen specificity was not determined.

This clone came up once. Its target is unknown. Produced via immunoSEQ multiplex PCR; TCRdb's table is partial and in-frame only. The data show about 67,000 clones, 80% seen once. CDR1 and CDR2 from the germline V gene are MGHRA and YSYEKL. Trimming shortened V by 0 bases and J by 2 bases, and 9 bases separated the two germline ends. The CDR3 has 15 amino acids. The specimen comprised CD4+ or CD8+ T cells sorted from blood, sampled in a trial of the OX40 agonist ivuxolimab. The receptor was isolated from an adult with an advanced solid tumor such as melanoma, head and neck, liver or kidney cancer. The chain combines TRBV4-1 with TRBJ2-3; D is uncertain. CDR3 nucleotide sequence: TGCGCCAGCAGCCAAGATGGCGTAGTCACAGATACGCAGTATTTT. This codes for CASSQDGVVTDTQYF.